Each of the 3 T cell receptor beta chains below was sequenced from the same sample in a study of metastatic and nonmetastatic thyroid tumors. No treatment had been given to any patient before thyroid surgery. MiXCR reprocessed the PCR reads for TCRdb. The repertoire holds around 53,000 clones, with 20% to 25% as singletons. The sample taken for sequencing was blood. The receptor source for this set is a female donor with papillary thyroid cancer or a benign thyroid nodule (not recorded which). Some clones in this sample may be carry-over from other donors' samples.

This clone occurred many times. This chain connects TRBV12-3 or TRBV12-4 to TRBJ1-3, with D possibly being TRBD1 (6 bases). The V and J ends lost 7 bases and 0 bases respectively, with 10 bases between them. The CDR3 spans 14 residues. CDR3 DNA: TGTGCCAGCACCCGGACAGACTCTGGAAACACCATATATTTT. Translation gives CASTRTDSGNTIYF.

Comment on this clone: The final CDR3 position lacks the conserved phenylalanine or tryptophan, pointing to a likely read error. V is TRBV2 and J is TRBJ1-1, with D perhaps matching TRBD1 (6 bases). This CDR3 contains 14 residues. The V end lost 5 bases, the J end lost 6 bases, and 16 bases lay between the germline ends. Germline CDR1 is SNHLY and CDR2 is FYNNEI. CDR3 loop: CASSPRTVVAEAFS. The CDR3 DNA is TGTGCCAGCAGTCCTCGGACAGTAGTGGCTGAAGCTTTCTCT.

The chain joins TRBV20-1 to TRBJ2-5, with a tentative D call TRBD2 (6 bases). V was clipped by 1 base and J by 2 bases, with 11 bases between them. The CDR3 is 14 amino acids. The germline gives CDR1 DFQATT, CDR2 SNEGSKA (reference sequence). CDR3 sequence reads: CSARVGGEQETQYF. The CDR3 nucleotides are TGCAGTGCTAGAGTCGGCGGGGAACAAGAGACCCAGTACTTC.